This entry describes one T cell receptor (beta chain). This clonotype was found many times. The clone's antigen remains unknown. No base quality information exists; no much larger clone differs at one position. This sample is part of a study of T-cell reconstitution after alpha-beta-depleted transplantation in children (dated by TCRdb to about 2016). General notes on the study: T-cell immune reconstitution after TCRalphabeta/CD19-depleted allogeneic hematopoietic cell transplantation in children was quantitatively tracked in the study by means of TCR repertoire profiling.

V is cut by 6 bases and J by 8 bases, and the space between the germline ends is 19 bases. The CDR3 numbers 14 residues from cysteine through phenylalanine. The read is trimmed to its CDR3 DNA, 42 bases read in frame from base 1. Libraries were made using PCR. Sequencing used an Illumina HiSeq 2500. To normalize quantification of the TCRbeta repertoire, the TCR libraries were built with molecular barcoding that relied on unique molecular identifiers. TCRdb's own reprocessing of the public reads used fastp at Q25 and MiXCR and kept productive beta chains. Every distinct CDR3 protein forms one entry, paired with its most common genes and DNA. The sample yields 150,000 to 200,000 distinct CDR3 sequences; about 6.4% were counted once. More than 2.5% of the sample is in the top ten clones.

Recombination linked TRBV12-3 or TRBV12-4 to TRBJ1-2, with no reliable assignment of the D segment. This sequence was found in a human donor who donated a stem cell graft to a child with Wiskott-Aldrich syndrome. The input for sequencing was PBMCs from the stem cell graft donor, taken from the stem cell graft. The DNA is TGTGCCAGCAGGGAAGCAGCTCGAAGGTCCGGCTACACCTTC. This yields the protein CASREAARRSGYTF.